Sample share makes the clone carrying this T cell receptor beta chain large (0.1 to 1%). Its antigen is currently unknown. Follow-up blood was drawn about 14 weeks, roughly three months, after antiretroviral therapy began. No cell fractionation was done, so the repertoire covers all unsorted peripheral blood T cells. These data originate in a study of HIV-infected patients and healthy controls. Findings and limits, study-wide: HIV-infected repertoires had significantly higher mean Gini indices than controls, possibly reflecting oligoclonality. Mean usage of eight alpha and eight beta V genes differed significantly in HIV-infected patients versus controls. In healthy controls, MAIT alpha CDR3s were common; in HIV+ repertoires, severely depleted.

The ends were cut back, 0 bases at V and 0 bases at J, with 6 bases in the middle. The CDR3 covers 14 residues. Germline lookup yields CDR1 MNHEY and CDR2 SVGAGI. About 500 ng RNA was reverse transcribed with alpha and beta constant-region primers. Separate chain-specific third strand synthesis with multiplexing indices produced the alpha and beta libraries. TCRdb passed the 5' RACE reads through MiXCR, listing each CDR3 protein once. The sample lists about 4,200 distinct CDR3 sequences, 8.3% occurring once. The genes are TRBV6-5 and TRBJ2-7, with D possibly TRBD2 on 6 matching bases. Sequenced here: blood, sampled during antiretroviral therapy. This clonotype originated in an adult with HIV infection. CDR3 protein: CASSYSGGSYEQYF. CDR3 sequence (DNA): TGTGCCAGCAGTTACTCGGGGGGCTCCTACGAGCAGTACTTC.